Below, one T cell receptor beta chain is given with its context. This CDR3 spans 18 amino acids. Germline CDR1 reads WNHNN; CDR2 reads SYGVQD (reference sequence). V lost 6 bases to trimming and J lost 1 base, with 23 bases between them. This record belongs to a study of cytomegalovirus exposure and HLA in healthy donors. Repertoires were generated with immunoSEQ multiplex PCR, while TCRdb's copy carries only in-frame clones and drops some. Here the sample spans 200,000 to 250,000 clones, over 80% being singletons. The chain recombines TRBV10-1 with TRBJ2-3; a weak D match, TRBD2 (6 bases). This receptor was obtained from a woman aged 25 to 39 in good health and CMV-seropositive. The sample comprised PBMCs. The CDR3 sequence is CASSLGVGGDFGTDTQYF. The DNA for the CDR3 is TGCGCCAGCAGCCTGGGGGTCGGGGGAGACTTTGGCACAGATACGCAGTATTTT.